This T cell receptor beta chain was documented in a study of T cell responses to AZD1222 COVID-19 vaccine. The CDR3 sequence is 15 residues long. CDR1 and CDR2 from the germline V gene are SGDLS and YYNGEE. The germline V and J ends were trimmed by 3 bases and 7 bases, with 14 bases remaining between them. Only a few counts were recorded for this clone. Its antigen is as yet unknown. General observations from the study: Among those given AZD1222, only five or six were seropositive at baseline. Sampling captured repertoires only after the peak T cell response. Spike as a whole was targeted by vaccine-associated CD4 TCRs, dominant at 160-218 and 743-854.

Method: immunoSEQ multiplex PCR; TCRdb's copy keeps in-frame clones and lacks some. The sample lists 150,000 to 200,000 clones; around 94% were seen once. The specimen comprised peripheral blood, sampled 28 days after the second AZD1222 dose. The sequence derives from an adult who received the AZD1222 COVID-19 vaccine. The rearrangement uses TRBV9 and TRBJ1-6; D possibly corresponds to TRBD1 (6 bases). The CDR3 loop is CASSATGSANSPLHF. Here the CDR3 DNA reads TGTGCCAGCAGCGCCACAGGGTCCGCAAATTCACCCCTCCACTTT.